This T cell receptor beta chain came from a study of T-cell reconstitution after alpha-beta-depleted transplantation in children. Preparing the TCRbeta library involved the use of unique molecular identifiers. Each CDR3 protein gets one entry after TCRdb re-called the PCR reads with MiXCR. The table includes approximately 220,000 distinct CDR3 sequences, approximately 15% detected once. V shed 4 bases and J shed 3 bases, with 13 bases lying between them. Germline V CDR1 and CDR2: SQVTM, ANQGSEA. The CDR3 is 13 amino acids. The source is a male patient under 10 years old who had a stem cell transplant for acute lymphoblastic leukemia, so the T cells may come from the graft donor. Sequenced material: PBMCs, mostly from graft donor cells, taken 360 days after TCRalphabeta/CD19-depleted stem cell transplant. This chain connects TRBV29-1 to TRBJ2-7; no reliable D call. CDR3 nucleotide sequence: TGCAGCGTTGGATTGGGGTTTAGCTACGAGCAGTACTTC. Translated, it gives CSVGLGFSYEQYF.